One and the same sample provided the 7 T cell receptor beta chains below, sequenced in a study of cytomegalovirus exposure and HLA in healthy donors. The study ran its PCR with 60 Vbeta and 13 Jbeta primers. The assay was immunoSEQ multiplex PCR, and TCRdb's table has in-frame clones only and misses some. This sample has 150,000 to 180,000 clones, with about 84% found just once. Sequenced material: PBMCs. These receptors were obtained from a woman in her thirties or forties in good health and CMV-seropositive.

V usage is TRBV19 and J usage is TRBJ2-5; D is uncertain. Germline V lookup: CDR1 LNHDA, CDR2 SQIVND (reference sequence). This CDR3 has 14 residues. V was pared by 7 bases and J by 7 bases, with 19 bases between. The CDR3 here is CASTPADTLGTQYF. The CDR3 coding sequence is TGTGCCAGTACCCCCGCTGACACCTTGGGGACCCAGTACTTC. Full variable domain (remainder filled in from reference TRBV19 and TRBJ2-5): DGGITQSPKYLFRKEGQNVTLSCEQNLNHDAMYWYRQDPGQGLRLIYYSQIVNDFQKGDIAEGYSVSREKKESFPLTVTSAQKNPTAFYLCASTPADTLGTQYFGPGTRLLVL.

The sample holds one count of this clone. The chain combines TRBV7-9 with TRBJ2-7, with 11 bases lining up with TRBD1. There are 14 residues in the CDR3. J gave up 4 bases and V 5 bases, and 4 bases lay outside the gene matches. Germline values: CDR1 SEHNR, CDR2 FQNEAQ (reference sequence). DNA of the CDR3: TGTGCCAGCAGCCGGACAGGGGGCAAATACGAGCAGTACTTC. Protein sequence: CASSRTGGKYEQYF. Looking up the rest from reference TRBV7-9 and TRBJ2-7 gives the full variable domain: DTGVSQNPRHKITKRGQNVTFRCDPISEHNRLYWYRQTLGQGPEFLTYFQNEAQLEKSRLLSDRFSAERPKGSFSTLEIQRTEQGDSAMYLCASSRTGGKYEQYFGPGTRLTVT.

The CDR3 bases are TGTGCCAGCAGTAGTCGGGACTCCGAAAAACTGTTTTTT. Translating gives CASSSRDSEKLFF. The chain uses TRBV27 and TRBJ1-4; TRBD1 might be the D (5 bases). Germline V gene data show CDR1 as MNHEY and CDR2 as SMNVEV (reference sequence). The CDR3 is 13 residues long. V lost 5 bases and J lost 8, with 12 bases in between.

The chain employs TRBV28 and TRBJ1-1, with D tentatively TRBD1 (5 bases). Trimming removed 6 bases at V and 6 bases at J, with 20 bases between. The CDR3 length is 15 residues. From germline, CDR1 is MDHEN and CDR2 SYDVKM. The CDR3 reads CASSPLGRVGAEAFF. CDR3 bases: TGTGCCAGCAGCCCCCTTGGGAGGGTAGGGGCTGAAGCTTTCTTT.

The chain uses TRBV7-2 and TRBJ2-7; 10 positions agree with TRBD1. This CDR3 contains 15 residues. Unmatched junction bases numbered 8, after V lost 5 bases and J lost 4 bases. Per germline, CDR1 SGHTA and CDR2 FQGNSA. Here the CDR3 reads CASSPGDRGGYEQYF. The CDR3 nucleotides are TGTGCCAGCAGCCCGGGGGACAGGGGCGGGTACGAGCAGTACTTC.

This chain links TRBV10-1 with TRBJ2-3; 8 bases agree with TRBD2. The CDR3 runs 17 residues. Trimming removed 0 bases from V and 2 bases from J; junction bases left unmatched: 7. CDR1 and CDR2 from the germline V gene are WNHNN and SYGVQD (reference sequence). This chain's CDR3 is CASSESGRLANTDTQYF. CDR3 in DNA: TGCGCCAGCAGTGAGTCGGGACGACTAGCGAACACAGATACGCAGTATTTT.

The chain links TRBV20-1 to TRBJ1-1; D unresolved. Looked up from germline, CDR1 is DFQATT and CDR2 is SNEGSKA (reference sequence). The CDR3 extends over 11 amino acids. Trimming cost V 4 bases and J 3 bases, with 6 bases left between them. The CDR3 bases are TGCAGTGCTAACTTCGACACTGAAGCTTTCTTT. Residues: CSANFDTEAFF.